This T cell receptor beta chain was found in a study of post-analysis software for immune sequencing data. Whole-study findings and limits: Controls showed lower frequencies than patients for roughly five TRBV segments, and TRBV5-6, TRBV5-1 and TRBV20-1 were among these.

Every TCR beta cDNA library bore unique molecular identifiers. TCRdb passed the PCR reads through MiXCR, listing each CDR3 protein once. The top ten clones hold over 4.5% of a sample with about 770,000 distinct CDR3 sequences, roughly 46% of them seen once. With regard to this clonotype: What it binds is unknown.

Germline V gene lookup returns CDR1 SGHAT and CDR2 FQNNGV. CDR3 size: 15 residues. V lost 5 bases and J lost 1; bases outside the gene matches: 5. The sample comprised blood. This receptor was taken from a girl between 5 and 17 years old with multiple sclerosis. The chain employs TRBV11-2 and TRBJ2-7, with 10 bases aligning to TRBD2. CDR3 bases: TGTGCCAGCAGCAACCCGGGACTAGCGTCCTACGAGCAGTACTTC. The encoded protein is CASSNPGLASYEQYF.